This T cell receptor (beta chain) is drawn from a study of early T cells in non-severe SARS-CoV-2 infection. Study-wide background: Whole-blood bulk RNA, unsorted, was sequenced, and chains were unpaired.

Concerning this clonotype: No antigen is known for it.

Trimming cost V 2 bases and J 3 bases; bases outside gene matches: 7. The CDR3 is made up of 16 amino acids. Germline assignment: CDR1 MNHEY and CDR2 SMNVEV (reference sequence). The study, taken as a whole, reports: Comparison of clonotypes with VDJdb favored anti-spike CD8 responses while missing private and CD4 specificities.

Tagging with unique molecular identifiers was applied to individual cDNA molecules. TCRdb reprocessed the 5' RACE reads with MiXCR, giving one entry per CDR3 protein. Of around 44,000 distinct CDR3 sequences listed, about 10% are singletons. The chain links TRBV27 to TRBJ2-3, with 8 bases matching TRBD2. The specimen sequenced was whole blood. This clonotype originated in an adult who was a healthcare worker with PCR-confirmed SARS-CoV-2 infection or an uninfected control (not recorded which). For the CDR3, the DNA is TGTGCCAGCAGTTTAACGGCGGGAGGAGGGACAGATACGCAGTATTTT. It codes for CASSLTAGGGTDTQYF.